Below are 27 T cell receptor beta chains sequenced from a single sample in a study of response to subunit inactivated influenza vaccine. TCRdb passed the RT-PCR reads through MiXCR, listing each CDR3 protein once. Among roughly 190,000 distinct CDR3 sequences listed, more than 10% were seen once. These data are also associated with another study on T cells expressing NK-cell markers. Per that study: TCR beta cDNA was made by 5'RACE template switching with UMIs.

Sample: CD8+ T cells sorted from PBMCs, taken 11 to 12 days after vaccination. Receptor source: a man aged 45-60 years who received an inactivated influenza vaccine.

In nucleotides, the CDR3 is TGTGCCAGCAGCCCCCCGGGAGGTTCACCCCTCCACTTT. Encoded protein: CASSPPGGSPLHF. The chain carries TRBV11-2 and TRBJ1-6, with D unclear. The CDR3 covers 13 residues. Germline V gene data show CDR1 as SGHAT and CDR2 as FQNNGV. V lost 5 bases and J 9 bases, leaving 11 bases between the germline ends.

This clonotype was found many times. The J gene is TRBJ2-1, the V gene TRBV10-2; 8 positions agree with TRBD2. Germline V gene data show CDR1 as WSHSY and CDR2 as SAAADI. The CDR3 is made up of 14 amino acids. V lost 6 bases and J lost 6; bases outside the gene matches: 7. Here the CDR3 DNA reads TGCGCCAGCAGAGCGGGGACTAGGTTCAATGAGCAGTTCTTC. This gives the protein CASRAGTRFNEQFF.

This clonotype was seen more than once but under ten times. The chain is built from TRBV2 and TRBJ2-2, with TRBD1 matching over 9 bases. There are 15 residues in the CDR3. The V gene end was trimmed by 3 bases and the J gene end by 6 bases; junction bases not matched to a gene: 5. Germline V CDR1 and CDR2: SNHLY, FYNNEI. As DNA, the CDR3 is TGTGCCAGCAGTGATTACAGGGGGCAGGCCGGGGAGCTGTTTTTT. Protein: CASSDYRGQAGELFF. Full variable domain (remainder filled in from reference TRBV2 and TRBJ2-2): EPEVTQTPSHQVTQMGQEVILRCVPISNHLYFYWYRQILGQKVEFLVSFYNNEISEKSEIFDDQFSVERPDGSNFTLKIRSTKLEDSAMYFCASSDYRGQAGELFFGEGSRLTVL.

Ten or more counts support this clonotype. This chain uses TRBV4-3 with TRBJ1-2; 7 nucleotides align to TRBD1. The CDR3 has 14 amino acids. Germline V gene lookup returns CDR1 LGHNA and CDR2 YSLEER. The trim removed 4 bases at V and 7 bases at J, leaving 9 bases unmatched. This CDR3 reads CASSLSTGSVGYTF. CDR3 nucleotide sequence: TGCGCCAGCAGCCTTTCGACAGGGTCTGTTGGCTACACCTTC.

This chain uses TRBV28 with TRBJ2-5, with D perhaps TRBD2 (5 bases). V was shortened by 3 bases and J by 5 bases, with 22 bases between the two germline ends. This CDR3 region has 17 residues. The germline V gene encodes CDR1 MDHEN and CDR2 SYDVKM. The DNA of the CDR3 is TGTGCCAGCAGTTTGAAGGTCGGGAAGGGAGATTCGGAGACCCAGTACTTC. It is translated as CASSLKVGKGDSETQYF.

CDR3 DNA: TGTGCCAGCAGCTTAGTGCTAGCGGGCCACAATGAGCAGTTCTTC. This gives the protein CASSLVLAGHNEQFF. The gene calls are TRBV7-9 and TRBJ2-1, with 8 bases matching TRBD2. This CDR3 comprises 15 residues. The germline V gene has CDR1 SEHNR and CDR2 FQNEAQ (reference sequence). Unmatched junction bases numbered 4, after V lost 1 base and J lost 5 bases.

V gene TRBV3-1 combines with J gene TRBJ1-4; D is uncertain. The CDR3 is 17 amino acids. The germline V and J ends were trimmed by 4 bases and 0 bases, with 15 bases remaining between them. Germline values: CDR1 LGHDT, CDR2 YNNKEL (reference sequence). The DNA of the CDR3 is TGTGCCAGCAGCCTCCGTGGAGTCTCTGCAACTAATGAAAAACTGTTTTTT. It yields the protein CASSLRGVSATNEKLFF. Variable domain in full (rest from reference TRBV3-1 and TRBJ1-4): DTAVSQTPKYLVTQMGNDKSIKCEQNLGHDTMYWYKQDSKKFLKIMFSYNNKELIINETVPNRFSPKSPDKAHLNLHINSLELGDSAVYFCASSLRGVSATNEKLFFGSGTQLSVL.

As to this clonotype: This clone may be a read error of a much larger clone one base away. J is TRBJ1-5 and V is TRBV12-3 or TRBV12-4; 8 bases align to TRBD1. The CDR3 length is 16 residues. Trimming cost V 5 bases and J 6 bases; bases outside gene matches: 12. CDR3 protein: CASSVSQGALGQPQHF. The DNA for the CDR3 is TGTGCCAGCAGTGTTTCGCAGGGGGCATTGGGTCAGCCCCAGCATTTT.

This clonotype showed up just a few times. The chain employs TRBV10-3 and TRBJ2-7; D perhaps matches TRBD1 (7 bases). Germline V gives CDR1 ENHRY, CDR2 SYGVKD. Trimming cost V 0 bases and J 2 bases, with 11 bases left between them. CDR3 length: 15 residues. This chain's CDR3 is CAISESGGQTYEQYF. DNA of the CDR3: TGTGCCATCAGTGAGTCCGGGGGACAGACCTACGAGCAGTACTTC.

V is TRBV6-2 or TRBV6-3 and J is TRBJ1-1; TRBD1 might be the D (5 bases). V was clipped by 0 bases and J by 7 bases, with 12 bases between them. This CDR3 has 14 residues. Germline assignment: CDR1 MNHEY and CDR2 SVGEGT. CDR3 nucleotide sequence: TGTGCCAGCAGTTACTCGAACAGGCAAGGTGAAGCTTTCTTT. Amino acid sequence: CASSYSNRQGEAFF.

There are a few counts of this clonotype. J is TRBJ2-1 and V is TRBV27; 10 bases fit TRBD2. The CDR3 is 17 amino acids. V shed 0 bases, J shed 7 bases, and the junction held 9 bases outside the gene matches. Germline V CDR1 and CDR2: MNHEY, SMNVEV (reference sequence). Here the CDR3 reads CASSLSPTSGILNEQFF. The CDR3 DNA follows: TGTGCCAGCAGTTTATCGCCAACTAGCGGGATATTGAATGAGCAGTTCTTC.

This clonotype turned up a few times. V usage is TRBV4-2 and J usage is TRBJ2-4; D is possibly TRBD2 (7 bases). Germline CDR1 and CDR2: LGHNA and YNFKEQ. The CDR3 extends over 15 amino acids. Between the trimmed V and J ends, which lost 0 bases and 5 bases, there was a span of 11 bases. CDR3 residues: CASSQEREGENIQYF. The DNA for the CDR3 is TGTGCCAGCAGCCAAGAAAGGGAGGGGGAAAACATTCAGTACTTC.

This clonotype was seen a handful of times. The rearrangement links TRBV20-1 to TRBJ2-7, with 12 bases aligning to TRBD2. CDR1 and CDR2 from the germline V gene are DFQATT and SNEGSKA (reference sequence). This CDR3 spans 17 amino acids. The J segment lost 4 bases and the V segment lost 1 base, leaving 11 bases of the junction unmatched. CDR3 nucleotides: TGCAGTGCTAGAGTCGGGGGGAGAACTAGCGGGGGGTACGAGCAGTACTTC. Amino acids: CSARVGGRTSGGYEQYF.

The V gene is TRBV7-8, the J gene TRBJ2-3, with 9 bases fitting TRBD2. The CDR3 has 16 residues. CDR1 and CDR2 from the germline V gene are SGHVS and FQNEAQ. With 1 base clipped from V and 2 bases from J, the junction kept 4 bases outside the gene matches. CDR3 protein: CASSLEAGGLTDTQYF. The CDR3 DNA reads TGTGCCAGCAGCTTAGAGGCGGGGGGGCTCACAGATACGCAGTATTTT.

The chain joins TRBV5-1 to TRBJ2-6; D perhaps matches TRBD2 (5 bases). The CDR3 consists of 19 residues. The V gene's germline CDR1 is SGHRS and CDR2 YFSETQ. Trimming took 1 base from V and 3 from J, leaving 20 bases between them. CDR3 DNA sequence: TGCGCCAGCAGCTTGTTTCGTCACGGGGTGGTGAGTGGGGCCAACGTCCTGACTTTC. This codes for CASSLFRHGVVSGANVLTF.

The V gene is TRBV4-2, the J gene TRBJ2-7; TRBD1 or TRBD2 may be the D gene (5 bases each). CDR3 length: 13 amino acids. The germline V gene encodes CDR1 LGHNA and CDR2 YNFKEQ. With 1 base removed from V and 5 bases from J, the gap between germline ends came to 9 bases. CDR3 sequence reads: CASSQVSGHEQYF. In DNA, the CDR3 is TGTGCCAGCAGCCAAGTGTCGGGGCACGAGCAGTACTTC.

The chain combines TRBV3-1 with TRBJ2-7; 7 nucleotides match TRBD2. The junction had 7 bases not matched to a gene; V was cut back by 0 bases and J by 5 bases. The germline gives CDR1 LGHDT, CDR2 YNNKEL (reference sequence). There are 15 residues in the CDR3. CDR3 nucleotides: TGTGCCAGCAGCCAAGAGGGAGGGAGACGGAACGAGCAGTACTTC. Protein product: CASSQEGGRRNEQYF.

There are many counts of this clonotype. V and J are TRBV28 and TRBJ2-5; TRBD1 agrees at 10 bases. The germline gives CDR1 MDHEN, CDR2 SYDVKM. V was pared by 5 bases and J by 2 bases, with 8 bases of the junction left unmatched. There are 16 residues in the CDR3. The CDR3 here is CASSPTGGGPQETQYF. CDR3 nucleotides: TGTGCCAGCAGTCCGACAGGGGGCGGCCCGCAAGAGACCCAGTACTTC.

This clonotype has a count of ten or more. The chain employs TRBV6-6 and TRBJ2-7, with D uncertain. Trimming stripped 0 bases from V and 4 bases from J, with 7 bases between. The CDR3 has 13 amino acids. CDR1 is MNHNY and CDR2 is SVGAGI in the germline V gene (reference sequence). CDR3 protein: CASSYSDAYEQYF. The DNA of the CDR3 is TGTGCCAGCAGTTACTCGGACGCGTACGAGCAGTACTTC.

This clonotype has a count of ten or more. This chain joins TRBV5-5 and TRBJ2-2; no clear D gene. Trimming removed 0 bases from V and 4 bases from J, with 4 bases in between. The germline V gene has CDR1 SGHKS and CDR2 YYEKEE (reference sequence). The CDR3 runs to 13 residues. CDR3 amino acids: CASSLAVTGELFF. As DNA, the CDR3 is TGTGCCAGCAGCTTGGCTGTCACCGGGGAGCTGTTTTTT.

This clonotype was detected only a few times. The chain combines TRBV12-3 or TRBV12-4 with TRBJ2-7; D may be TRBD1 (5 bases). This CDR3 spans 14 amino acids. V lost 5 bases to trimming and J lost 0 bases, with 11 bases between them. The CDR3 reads CASSQQGTSYEQYF. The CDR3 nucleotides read TGTGCCAGCAGTCAGCAGGGCACCTCCTACGAGCAGTACTTC.

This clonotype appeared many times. The CDR3 DNA reads as TGCAGCGTTGAAGGATGGGAGGGGGGAATCTACGAGCAGTACTTC. Its protein is CSVEGWEGGIYEQYF. This chain links TRBV29-1 with TRBJ2-7, with D tentatively TRBD2 (7 bases). The germline V gene encodes CDR1 SQVTM and CDR2 ANQGSEA. The CDR3 extends over 15 amino acids. Trimming shortened V by 1 base and J by 3 bases, and 16 bases separated the two germline ends.

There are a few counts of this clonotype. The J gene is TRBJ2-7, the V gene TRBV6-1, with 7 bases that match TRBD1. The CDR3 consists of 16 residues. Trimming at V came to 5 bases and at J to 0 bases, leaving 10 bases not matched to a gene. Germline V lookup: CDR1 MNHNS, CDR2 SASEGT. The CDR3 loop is CASSPDTGDISYEQYF. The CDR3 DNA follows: TGTGCCAGCAGTCCGGACACAGGGGACATCTCCTACGAGCAGTACTTC.

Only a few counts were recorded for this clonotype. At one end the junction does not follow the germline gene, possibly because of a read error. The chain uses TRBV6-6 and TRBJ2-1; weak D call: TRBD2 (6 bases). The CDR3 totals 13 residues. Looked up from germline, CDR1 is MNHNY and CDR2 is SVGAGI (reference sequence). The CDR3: CASSYSPREFILF. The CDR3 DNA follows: TGTGCCAGCAGTTACTCGCCTCGGGAGTTCATCCTCTTC.

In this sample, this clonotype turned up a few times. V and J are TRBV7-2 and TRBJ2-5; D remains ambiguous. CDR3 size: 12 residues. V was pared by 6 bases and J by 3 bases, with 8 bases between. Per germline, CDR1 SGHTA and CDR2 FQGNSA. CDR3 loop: CASRAVKETQYF. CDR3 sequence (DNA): TGTGCCAGCAGAGCAGTCAAAGAGACCCAGTACTTC.

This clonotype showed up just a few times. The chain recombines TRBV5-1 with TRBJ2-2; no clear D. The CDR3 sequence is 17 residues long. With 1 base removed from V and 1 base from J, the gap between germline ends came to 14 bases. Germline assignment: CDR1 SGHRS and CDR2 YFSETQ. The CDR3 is CASSLRLGLENTGELFF. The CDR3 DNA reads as TGCGCCAGCAGCTTGCGTCTTGGTCTGGAGAACACCGGGGAGCTGTTTTTT.

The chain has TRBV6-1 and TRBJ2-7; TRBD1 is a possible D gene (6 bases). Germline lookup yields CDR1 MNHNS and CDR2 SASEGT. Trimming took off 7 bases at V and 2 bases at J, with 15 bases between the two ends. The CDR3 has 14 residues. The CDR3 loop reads CASIDQGWAYEQYF. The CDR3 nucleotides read TGTGCCAGCATAGACCAGGGGTGGGCCTACGAGCAGTACTTC.